Shown below are 14 T cell receptor beta chains from a single sample sequenced in a study of blood T cell repertoires in COVID-19 (dated by TCRdb to 2020 to 2022). The method was the immunoSEQ multiplex PCR assay. This is the immuneACCESS table as TCRdb keeps it, with only in-frame sequences that have V and J called. A part of the clones is gone; compared with another copy, unresolved V genes explain less than half, and the rest is unexplained. The sample records 200,000 to 250,000 clones, 85% of which are singletons. About 2.4% of the sample comes from the top ten. The sample was peripheral blood. These TCRs come from a woman aged 65 to 85 with COVID-19, enrolled during active disease.

The gene calls are TRBV7-9 and TRBJ1-1, with unresolved D. Germline V lookup: CDR1 SEHNR, CDR2 FQNEAQ (reference sequence). With 3 bases removed from V and 8 bases from J, the gap between germline ends came to 19 bases. CDR3 length equals 15 residues. CDR3 coding DNA: TGTGCCAGCAGCTTGCTAGGTGTGGACGGAGGAGAAGCTTTCTTT. Protein sequence: CASSLLGVDGGEAFF.

V is TRBV6-5 and J is TRBJ1-1; D gene unclear. The V and J ends lost 7 bases and 6 bases respectively, with 15 bases between them. Germline values: CDR1 MNHEY, CDR2 SVGAGI. The CDR3 has 13 amino acids. The CDR3 nucleotides read TGTGCCAGCAACGAGGGCTTGTGGGCTGAAGCTTTCTTT. Amino acids: CASNEGLWAEAFF.

The V gene is TRBV7-9, the J gene TRBJ1-1; 8 bases are a match to TRBD1. Germline lookup yields CDR1 SEHNR and CDR2 FQNEAQ (reference sequence). CDR3 size: 19 residues. Trimming took 2 bases from V and 1 from J; bases not matched to a gene: 15. CDR3 bases: TGTGCCAGCAGCTTATCCCGCTCCGACAGGGGTGATAGGAACACTGAAGCTTTCTTT. Translating it yields CASSLSRSDRGDRNTEAFF. The variable domain in full, with the rest retrieved from reference TRBV7-9 and TRBJ1-1, is DTGVSQNPRHKITKRGQNVTFRCDPISEHNRLYWYRQTLGQGPEFLTYFQNEAQLEKSRLLSDRFSAERPKGSFSTLEIQRTEQGDSAMYLCASSLSRSDRGDRNTEAFFGQGTRLTVV.

The genes are TRBV6-2 or TRBV6-3 and TRBJ1-2; 7 bases align to TRBD1. The junction had 6 bases not matched to a gene; V was cut back by 7 bases and J by 4 bases. The CDR3 covers 13 residues. The germline CDR1 and CDR2 sequences are MNHEY and SVGEGT. The CDR3 protein is CASNPTGTYGYTF. The CDR3 DNA follows: TGTGCCAGCAACCCGACAGGGACCTATGGCTACACCTTC.

This rearrangement joins TRBV6-6 to TRBJ1-1; TRBD1 agrees at 8 bases. In germline, CDR1 is MNHNY, CDR2 SVGAGI (reference sequence). Trimming removed 6 bases from V and 3 bases from J; junction bases left unmatched: 3. The CDR3 covers 13 residues. The CDR3 region is CASRPDRDTEAFF. The CDR3 DNA reads TGTGCCAGCAGACCGGACAGGGACACTGAAGCTTTCTTT.

Here the CDR3 DNA reads TGTGCCAGCAGCCCGACCGCGGGCGGGGGCCTTGGCTACACCTTC. Translating it yields CASSPTAGGGLGYTF. V usage is TRBV5-6 and J usage is TRBJ1-2, with D perhaps TRBD1 (6 bases). Germline-derived CDR1 and CDR2 are SGHDT and YYEEEE. The V gene lost 4 bases and the J gene lost 7 bases, with 20 bases spanning the gap. This CDR3 spans 15 amino acids.

DNA of the CDR3: TGTGCCAGCAGTGGGGACAAAGCCTTAGGGGCCGACACCGGGGAGCTGTTTTTT. It translates to CASSGDKALGADTGELFF. This chain connects TRBV25-1 to TRBJ2-2, with a tentative D call TRBD1 (6 bases). V was pared by 4 bases and J by 3 bases, with 21 bases between. The germline CDR1 and CDR2 sequences are MGHDK and SYGVNS. CDR3 size: 18 residues.

The CDR3, as DNA: TGTGCTAGTGGTTTGGCCGCGGCGACTAGCGGTTCCTACGAGCAGTACTTC. Amino acid sequence: CASGLAAATSGSYEQYF. J is TRBJ2-7 and V is TRBV12-5; 9 bases align to TRBD2. This CDR3 contains 17 residues. J was trimmed by 1 base and V by 1 base; bases with no gene match: 8. CDR1 and CDR2 (germline): LGHNT, FRNRAP.

As to this clone: The junction and the germline gene differ at one end; a read error may be behind it. V and J are TRBV7-7 and TRBJ2-3; 7 bases are a match to TRBD2. The CDR3 has 16 residues. Germline values: CDR1 SSHAT, CDR2 FNYEAQ (reference sequence). The CDR3 DNA is TGTGCTAGCAGCTCGGGTCGGGCGGGAGAATCAGATACGCAGTATTTT. Protein product: CASSSGRAGESDTQYF.

The genes are TRBV30 and TRBJ1-1, with 9 bases matching TRBD1. V was pared by 3 bases and J by 6 bases, with 5 bases of the junction left unmatched. The CDR3 consists of 13 residues. CDR1 and CDR2 (germline): GTSNPN, SVGIG (reference sequence). CDR3 sequence reads: CAWRGTGNPEAFF. CDR3 nucleotide sequence: TGTGCCTGGAGGGGGACAGGGAATCCTGAAGCTTTCTTT.

This sequence joins TRBV5-1 and TRBJ2-5, with TRBD2 matching 12 bases. The V gene's germline CDR1 is SGHRS and CDR2 YFSETQ. V was clipped by 5 bases and J by 2 bases; unmatched bases: 1. The CDR3 runs 14 residues. DNA for the CDR3: TGCGCCAGCAGACTAGCGGGGGGACAAGAGACCCAGTACTTC. Protein sequence: CASRLAGGQETQYF.

CDR3 amino acids: CASSSGQSVYGYTF. DNA of the CDR3: TGCGCCAGCAGCTCCGGACAGTCAGTATATGGCTACACCTTC. The chain carries TRBV5-1 and TRBJ1-2; the D gene is possibly TRBD1 (6 bases). Germline values: CDR1 SGHRS, CDR2 YFSETQ. V lost 3 bases and J 5 bases, leaving 14 bases between the germline ends. CDR3 size: 14 residues.

The V and J genes are TRBV19 and TRBJ1-1, with D uncertain. The ends were cut back, 5 bases at V and 0 bases at J, with 10 bases in the middle. The CDR3 consists of 14 residues. Germline V CDR1 and CDR2: LNHDA, SQIVND (reference sequence). CDR3: CASSPPNLNTEAFF. The CDR3 bases are TGTGCCAGTAGTCCCCCCAATTTGAACACTGAAGCTTTCTTT.

The chain's CDR3 is CASSLTSDSYEQYF. The CDR3 region has the DNA TGTGCCAGCAGCTTGACTAGCGATTCCTACGAGCAGTACTTC. The chain is built from TRBV7-2 and TRBJ2-7, with 8 bases aligning to TRBD2. This CDR3 has 14 amino acids. V shed 3 bases, J shed 1 base, and the junction held 2 bases outside the gene matches. The germline V gene encodes CDR1 SGHTA and CDR2 FQGNSA.